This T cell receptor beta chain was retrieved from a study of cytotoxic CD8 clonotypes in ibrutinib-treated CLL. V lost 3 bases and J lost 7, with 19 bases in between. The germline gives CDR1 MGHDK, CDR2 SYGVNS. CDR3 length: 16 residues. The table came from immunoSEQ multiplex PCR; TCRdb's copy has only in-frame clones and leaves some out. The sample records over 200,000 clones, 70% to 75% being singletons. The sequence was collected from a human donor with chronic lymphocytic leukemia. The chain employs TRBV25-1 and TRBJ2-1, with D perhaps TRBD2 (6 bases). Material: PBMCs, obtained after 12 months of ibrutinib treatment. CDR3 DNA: TGTGCCAGCAGTGACAAGGGACTCCCCCTAGGGAATGAGCAGTTCTTC. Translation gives CASSDKGLPLGNEQFF.